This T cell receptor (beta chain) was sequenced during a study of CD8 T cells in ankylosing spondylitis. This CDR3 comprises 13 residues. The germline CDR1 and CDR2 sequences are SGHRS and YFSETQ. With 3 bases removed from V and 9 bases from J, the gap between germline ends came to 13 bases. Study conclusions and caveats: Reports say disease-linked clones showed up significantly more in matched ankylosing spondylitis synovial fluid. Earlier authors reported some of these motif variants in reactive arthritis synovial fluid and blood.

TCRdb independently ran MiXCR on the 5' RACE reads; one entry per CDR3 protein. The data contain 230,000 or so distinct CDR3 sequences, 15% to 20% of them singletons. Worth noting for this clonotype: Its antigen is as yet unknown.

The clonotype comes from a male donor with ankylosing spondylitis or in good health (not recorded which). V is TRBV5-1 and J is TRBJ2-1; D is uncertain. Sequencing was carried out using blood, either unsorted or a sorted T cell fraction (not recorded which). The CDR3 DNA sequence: TGCGCCAGCAGCTCAACGAGCGCCCCTGAGCAGTTCTTC. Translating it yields CASSSTSAPEQFF. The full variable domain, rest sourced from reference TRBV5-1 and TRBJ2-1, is KAGVTQTPRYLIKTRGQQVTLSCSPISGHRSVSWYQQTPGQGLQFLFEYFSETQRNKGNFPGRFSGRQFSNSRSEMNVSTLELGDSALYLCASSSTSAPEQFFGPGTRLTVL.